This TCR beta chain was sequenced in a study of PD-1 blockade in classical Hodgkin lymphoma. Study findings and constraints: Repertoire differences have undefined causes, possibly disease activity or prior therapy.

Time point meaning: cycle 4 day 1 (C4D1), after less than 7 weeks of nivolumab. Each patient experienced a relapse that followed autologous stem cell transplantation, and brentuximab vedotin exposure varied. Trimming cost V 5 bases and J 5 bases, with 12 bases left between them. Germline V gene lookup returns CDR1 SGHNT and CDR2 YENEEA. This CDR3 is built from 14 residues. This clone has just one count. Its antigen is unidentified. Data came from immunoSEQ multiplex PCR; TCRdb stores just in-frame clones and leaves some out. This table has roughly 90,000 clones, around 80% appearing once. This chain joins TRBV11-3 and TRBJ2-2; D unclear. The clonotype originates from a human donor with classical Hodgkin lymphoma. Material: peripheral blood mononuclear cells (PBMCs), obtained before the fourth cycle of nivolumab. CDR3 DNA: TGTGCCAGCAGCCTATACCAAATGACCGGGGAGCTGTTTTTT. Residues: CASSLYQMTGELFF.